This entry describes one T cell receptor (beta chain). The authors made TCR beta cDNA from around 500 ng total RNA with a constant-region primer. Each TCR beta library was derived from three nested multiplex PCR rounds that employed slightly modified ARM-PCR. Investigators reported that the first two PCR rounds, at roughly 11 cycles each, used TRBV1-TRBV30 forward primers with a C-beta reverse primer. TCRdb used MiXCR to reprocess the multiplex PCR reads, holding one entry per CDR3 protein. The sample contains about 190,000 distinct CDR3 sequences, about 85% of which appear only once. V lost 7 bases and J lost 0, with 16 bases in between. Per the germline V gene, CDR1 is MNHEY and CDR2 is SVGEGT. The CDR3 is made up of 16 amino acids. The data belong to a study of tumor-infiltrating lymphocytes in primary liver carcinoma. Study background: Every sample contained roughly 3.65 to 8 million productive TCRbeta reads, and these numbers were similar from one tissue type to another.

Between roughly 20 and 31 mg of unsorted bulk tissue served as the source from which RNA and DNA were co-extracted. Whichever tumor sample was examined, it had over 75% viable tumor cells. This TCR was sampled from a man aged 40-49 years with primary liver carcinoma and hepatitis B virus infection. Input material: tumor tissue from primary liver carcinoma. The chain combines TRBV6-2 or TRBV6-3 with TRBJ2-1, with D perhaps given as TRBD1 or TRBD2 (5 bases each). As DNA, the CDR3 is TGTGCCAGCATTCCGCCGGGGCAGGGCTCCTACAATGAGCAGTTCTTC. Translation: CASIPPGQGSYNEQFF.